The 30 T cell receptor beta chains presented below share a single source sample, sequenced in a study of control samples from healthy donors and cancer patients. Repertoires were generated with immunoSEQ multiplex PCR, while TCRdb's copy carries only in-frame clones and drops some. The sample lists under 80,000 clones, less than 95% occurring once. Sequencing was performed on blood. The origin of the receptors is a woman aged 30 to 39 in good health.

J is TRBJ2-2 and V is TRBV5-1; 7 bases agree with TRBD1. V was pared by 3 bases and J by 0 bases, with 5 bases of the junction left unmatched. CDR3 size: 16 residues. Looked up from germline, CDR1 is SGHRS and CDR2 is YFSETQ. The CDR3, as DNA: TGCGCCAGCAGCTCGGTGACAGGGTCGAACACCGGGGAGCTGTTTTTT. It specifies CASSSVTGSNTGELFF.

This chain links TRBV19 with TRBJ1-5; D is perhaps TRBD1 (6 bases). The CDR3 spans 15 residues. The V gene's germline CDR1 is LNHDA and CDR2 SQIVND (reference sequence). The germline V and J ends were trimmed by 0 bases and 4 bases, with 10 bases remaining between them. The CDR3 nucleotides read TGTGCCAGTAGTATAGATCGGACAGAAAATCAGCCCCAGCATTTT. Encoded protein: CASSIDRTENQPQHF.

V gene TRBV28 combines with J gene TRBJ1-5; TRBD1 might be the D (5 bases). This CDR3 region has 14 residues. Germline CDR1 and CDR2: MDHEN and SYDVKM. Trimming pared 3 bases from V and 1 base from J, leaving 7 bases between. The CDR3 loop reads CASSFGASNQPQHF. The CDR3 DNA is TGTGCCAGCAGTTTTGGGGCGAGCAATCAGCCCCAGCATTTT.

The chain joins TRBV24-1 to TRBJ2-3; no firm D call. Germline CDR1 KGHDR, CDR2 SFDVKD. Trimming shortened V by 4 bases and J by 0 bases, and 10 bases separated the two germline ends. This CDR3 comprises 15 residues. The CDR3 DNA is TGTGCCACCAGTGACGACGACTTTAGCACAGATACGCAGTATTTT. Translation: CATSDDDFSTDTQYF.

The chain combines TRBV7-9 with TRBJ2-1; 7 nucleotides match TRBD2. The germline CDR1 and CDR2 sequences are SEHNR and FQNEAQ (reference sequence). J gave up 7 bases and V 5 bases, and 11 bases lay outside the gene matches. This CDR3 spans 15 amino acids. The CDR3, as DNA: TGTGCCAGCAGCCTAACTCAGCGGGGTCAAAATGAGCAGTTCTTC. As protein: CASSLTQRGQNEQFF.

This chain connects TRBV5-5 to TRBJ2-2; D is ambiguous. Per germline, CDR1 SGHKS and CDR2 YYEKEE (reference sequence). The V and J ends lost 1 base and 3 bases respectively, with 7 bases between them. CDR3 length equals 14 residues. CDR3 DNA sequence: TGTGCCAGCAGCTTGTCCCCGCACACCGGGGAGCTGTTTTTT. Translated, it gives CASSLSPHTGELFF.

This chain uses TRBV6-5 with TRBJ1-1; TRBD1 aligns across 7 bases. This CDR3 is 15 amino acids long. Per the germline V gene, CDR1 is MNHEY and CDR2 is SVGAGI. V shed 7 bases and J 0 bases; nucleotides not matched to a gene: 8. CDR3 amino acids: CASNGQGGLNTEAFF. The CDR3 nucleotides are TGTGCCAGCAATGGTCAGGGGGGTTTGAACACTGAAGCTTTCTTT.

The rearrangement joins TRBV27 to TRBJ1-4; D is unclear. CDR1 and CDR2 (germline): MNHEY, SMNVEV (reference sequence). The V end lost 6 bases, the J end lost 4 bases, and 9 bases lay between the germline ends. The CDR3 is 13 amino acids. The CDR3 sequence: CASSQISNEKLFF. DNA of the CDR3: TGTGCCAGCAGCCAAATAAGTAATGAAAAACTGTTTTTT.

The genes are TRBV18 and TRBJ1-2; D might be TRBD1 (6 bases). V was cut by 3 bases and J by 4 bases, with 12 bases left in between. Germline CDR1 and CDR2: KGHSH and LQKENI. The CDR3 is made up of 14 amino acids. CDR3 sequence: CASSPSQGGYGYTF. The CDR3 region has the DNA TGTGCCAGCTCACCTTCCCAAGGGGGCTATGGCTACACCTTC. Full variable domain (outside the CDR3, taken from reference TRBV18 and TRBJ1-2): NAGVMQNPRHLVRRRGQEARLRCSPMKGHSHVYWYRQLPEEGLKFMVYLQKENIIDESGMPKERFSAEFPKEGPSILRIQQVVRGDSAAYFCASSPSQGGYGYTFGSGTRLTVV.

CDR3 sequence: CASSQELQGEPQHF. The CDR3 DNA is TGCGCCAGCAGCCAAGAACTACAGGGAGAGCCCCAGCATTTT. The V gene is TRBV4-1, the J gene TRBJ1-5; D is possibly TRBD1 (6 bases). Germline V gene sequence: CDR1 MGHRA, CDR2 YSYEKL. The CDR3 consists of 14 residues. V was clipped by 0 bases and J by 8 bases, with 11 bases between them.

The rearrangement uses TRBV19 and TRBJ2-4; D might be TRBD2 (5 bases). Germline V gives CDR1 LNHDA, CDR2 SQIVND (reference sequence). V lost 1 base and J lost 6, with 10 bases in between. This CDR3 spans 14 amino acids. The CDR3 spells CASSIGAGGNIQYF. CDR3 nucleotide sequence: TGTGCCAGTAGTATAGGGGCGGGCGGAAACATTCAGTACTTC.

The CDR3 is CASHPTARGNTIYF. The DNA of the CDR3 is TGTGCCAGCCACCCCACGGCTAGAGGAAACACCATATATTTT. J is TRBJ1-3 and V is TRBV28; the D is unclear. CDR1 is MDHEN, CDR2 SYDVKM, per germline. The ends were cut back, 8 bases at V and 4 bases at J, with 15 bases in the middle. CDR3 size: 14 residues. The full variable domain, completed using reference TRBV28 and TRBJ1-3, is DVKVTQSSRYLVKRTGEKVFLECVQDMDHENMFWYRQDPGLGLRLIYFSYDVKMKEKGDIPEGYSVSREKKERFSLILESASTNQTSMYLCASHPTARGNTIYFGEGSWLTVV.

The V and J genes are TRBV3-1 (or the pseudogene TRBV3-2) and TRBJ2-2; D is ambiguous. The V gene's germline CDR1 is LGHDT and CDR2 YNNKEL (reference sequence). The CDR3 has 14 amino acids. Trimming removed 4 bases from V and 4 bases from J, with 10 bases in between. The CDR3 DNA reads TGTGCCAGCAGCCTAACAGCAAGCACCGGGGAGCTGTTTTTT. It is translated as CASSLTASTGELFF.

This chain uses TRBV11-3 with TRBJ2-1; no reliable D call. V was cut by 1 base and J by 8 bases, with 6 bases left in between. Germline CDR1 is SGHNT and CDR2 is YENEEA. The CDR3 consists of 12 residues. This CDR3 is CASSLVTYEQFF. For the CDR3, the DNA is TGTGCCAGCAGCTTAGTAACATATGAGCAGTTCTTC.

This sequence joins TRBV5-1 and TRBJ2-1, with 8 bases matching TRBD2. This CDR3 has 16 amino acids. The germline CDR1 and CDR2 sequences are SGHRS and YFSETQ. V trimming: 5 bases; J trimming: 3 bases; junction bases outside the gene matches: 10. The CDR3 nucleotides are TGCGCCAGCAGATTGACCGGGACTAGAGGCTACAATGAGCAGTTCTTC. This translates into CASRLTGTRGYNEQFF.

The V gene is TRBV20-1, the J gene TRBJ2-7; D not certain. CDR1 and CDR2 from the germline V gene are DFQATT and SNEGSKA (reference sequence). This CDR3 has 13 residues. Trimming took off 3 bases at V and 0 bases at J, with 9 bases between the two ends. The chain's CDR3 is CSASVSSSYEQYV. The CDR3 coding sequence is TGCAGTGCTAGTGTGTCCAGCTCCTACGAGCAGTACGTC.

The chain links TRBV7-9 to TRBJ2-5; D tentatively fits TRBD1 or TRBD2 (5 bases each). The CDR3 length is 15 residues. The V end lost 4 bases, the J end lost 5 bases, and 17 bases lay between the germline ends. CDR1 and CDR2 from the germline V gene are SEHNR and FQNEAQ (reference sequence). The CDR3 sequence: CASSSNRRVRETQYF. CDR3 in DNA: TGTGCCAGCAGCTCCAACAGGCGGGTTAGGGAGACCCAGTACTTC.

The rearrangement uses TRBV6-5 and TRBJ2-7; TRBD1 agrees at 8 bases. In germline, CDR1 is MNHEY, CDR2 SVGAGI. Trimming cost V 2 bases and J 4 bases; bases outside gene matches: 1. The length of the CDR3 is 13 residues. CDR3 residues: CASSYRQGYEQYF. CDR3 DNA sequence: TGTGCCAGCAGTTACCGACAGGGGTACGAGCAGTACTTC.

The V and J genes are TRBV9 and TRBJ1-4, with 8 bases aligning to TRBD1. Germline-derived CDR1 and CDR2 are SGDLS and YYNGEE. CDR3 length equals 14 residues. Trimming at V came to 2 bases and at J to 7 bases, leaving 4 bases not matched to a gene. Written as DNA, the CDR3 is TGTGCCAGCAGCGTTGACAGGGGCCGTGAAAAACTGTTTTTT. Protein sequence: CASSVDRGREKLFF.

This chain joins TRBV19 and TRBJ2-5; perhaps TRBD2 as D (5 bases). From germline, CDR1 is LNHDA and CDR2 SQIVND (reference sequence). The ends were cut back, 1 base at V and 5 bases at J, with 8 bases in the middle. The CDR3 runs 13 residues. The CDR3 nucleotides read TGTGCCAGTAGTATAGCGGGATCCGAGACCCAGTACTTC. Translation gives CASSIAGSETQYF.

The chain links TRBV7-9 to TRBJ1-1; D unresolved. The germline V and J ends were trimmed by 1 base and 4 bases, with 7 bases remaining between them. CDR1 and CDR2 (germline): SEHNR, FQNEAQ (reference sequence). There are 13 residues in the CDR3. The CDR3 here is CASSLDSVTEAFF. The CDR3 nucleotides read TGTGCCAGCAGCTTAGATTCGGTCACTGAAGCTTTCTTT.

This chain uses TRBV6-1 with TRBJ1-3; D is ambiguous. Germline CDR1 MNHNS, CDR2 SASEGT. Trimming removed 3 bases at V and 4 bases at J, with 7 bases between. The CDR3 length is 13 residues. The CDR3 DNA sequence: TGTGCCAGCAGTGAGCAACAGGGAAACACCATATATTTT. Translating gives CASSEQQGNTIYF.

Written as DNA, the CDR3 is TGTGCCAGCTCACGCGACATCGGCGGCTACACCTTC. Protein: CASSRDIGGYTF. This chain links TRBV18 with TRBJ1-2, with D hard to call. Trimming left V 4 bases short and J 8 bases short, with 11 bases between. The CDR3 contains 12 residues. From germline, CDR1 is KGHSH and CDR2 LQKENI.

The chain has TRBV5-1 and TRBJ2-3; perhaps TRBD1 as D (6 bases). The V and J ends lost 3 bases and 2 bases respectively, with 19 bases between them. Germline CDR1 is SGHRS and CDR2 is YFSETQ. The CDR3 totals 17 residues. CDR3 loop: CASSSQGLTIATDTQYF. CDR3 DNA sequence: TGCGCCAGCAGCTCACAGGGCCTCACGATAGCCACAGATACGCAGTATTTT.

The chain combines TRBV5-5 with TRBJ1-2; D is unresolved. The germline gives CDR1 SGHKS, CDR2 YYEKEE (reference sequence). Trimming took off 1 base at V and 6 bases at J, with 13 bases between the two ends. CDR3 size: 14 residues. The DNA for the CDR3 is TGTGCCAGCAGCTTGCCTAGAACCATCCATGGCTACACCTTC. Encoded protein: CASSLPRTIHGYTF.

The genes are TRBV3-1 (or the pseudogene TRBV3-2) and TRBJ1-1; D not certain. The CDR3 has 12 amino acids. Looked up from germline, CDR1 is LGHDT and CDR2 is YNNKEL (reference sequence). The V end was cut by 2 bases, the J end by 7 bases, with 8 bases between. The CDR3 DNA reads TGTGCCAGCAGCCAATCCAGGTTTGAAGCTTTCTTT. Protein product: CASSQSRFEAFF.

V gene TRBV30 combines with J gene TRBJ2-7; TRBD2 agrees at 7 bases. There are 13 residues in the CDR3. CDR1 is GTSNPN, CDR2 SVGIG, per germline (reference sequence). Trimming at V came to 7 bases and at J to 2 bases, leaving 8 bases not matched to a gene. CDR3 in amino acids: CAFSGGSAYEQYF. DNA for the CDR3: TGTGCCTTTTCCGGGGGGTCCGCCTACGAGCAGTACTTC.

The rearrangement links TRBV6-5 to TRBJ1-2; no clear D gene. V was clipped by 6 bases and J by 4 bases, with 9 bases between them. Germline V CDR1 and CDR2: MNHEY, SVGAGI. The CDR3 is made up of 12 amino acids. In nucleotides, the CDR3 is TGTGCCAGCAGCGAGGGTCCCTATGGCTACACCTTC. Protein product: CASSEGPYGYTF.

The chain couples TRBV30 to TRBJ1-2; D perhaps matches TRBD1 (5 bases). Trimming took 4 bases from V and 8 from J, leaving 17 bases between them. This CDR3 comprises 13 residues. Germline CDR1 GTSNPN, CDR2 SVGIG (reference sequence). CDR3 DNA: TGTGCCTGGACCTTAACAGACCCAGGGGGCTACACCTTC. This codes for CAWTLTDPGGYTF.

This rearrangement joins TRBV2 to TRBJ1-4; D perhaps matches TRBD1 (5 bases). Per the germline V gene, CDR1 is SNHLY and CDR2 is FYNNEI. This CDR3 is 14 amino acids long. V gave up 7 bases and J gave up 6 bases, with 15 bases separating them. The CDR3 spells CASTSGIRYEKLFF. DNA for the CDR3: TGTGCCAGCACTTCAGGGATTCGTTATGAAAAACTGTTTTTT.